This T cell receptor beta chain appears in the sequencing data of a study of shared clonotypes between healthy human individuals. The CDR3 loop spans 14 amino acids. Trimming cost V 1 base and J 2 bases, with 9 bases left between them. Germline-derived CDR1 and CDR2 are SGHTA and FQGNSA. Researchers drew on about 100 million PBMCs for genomic DNA from unsorted samples. On ten immunoSEQ deep assay plates, unsorted PBMC DNA was sequenced. Per the original data handling: With immunoSEQ giving junction-only sequences and no quality scores, filtering differed. The assay was immunoSEQ multiplex PCR, and TCRdb's table has in-frame clones only and misses some. V and J calls plus clone size are reproduced from that table; the DNA served to infer D and trimming. In the table there are 450,000 to 500,000 clones, about 84% of which are singletons.

V usage is TRBV7-2 and J usage is TRBJ2-7, with D uncertain. Material for sequencing was PBMCs. The sequence was obtained from a woman in her thirties or forties in good health. Some clones in this sample may be carry-over from other donors' samples. CDR3 amino acids: CASSLGSGAYEQYF. In DNA, the CDR3 is TGTGCCAGCAGCTTAGGATCCGGAGCCTACGAGCAGTACTTC.